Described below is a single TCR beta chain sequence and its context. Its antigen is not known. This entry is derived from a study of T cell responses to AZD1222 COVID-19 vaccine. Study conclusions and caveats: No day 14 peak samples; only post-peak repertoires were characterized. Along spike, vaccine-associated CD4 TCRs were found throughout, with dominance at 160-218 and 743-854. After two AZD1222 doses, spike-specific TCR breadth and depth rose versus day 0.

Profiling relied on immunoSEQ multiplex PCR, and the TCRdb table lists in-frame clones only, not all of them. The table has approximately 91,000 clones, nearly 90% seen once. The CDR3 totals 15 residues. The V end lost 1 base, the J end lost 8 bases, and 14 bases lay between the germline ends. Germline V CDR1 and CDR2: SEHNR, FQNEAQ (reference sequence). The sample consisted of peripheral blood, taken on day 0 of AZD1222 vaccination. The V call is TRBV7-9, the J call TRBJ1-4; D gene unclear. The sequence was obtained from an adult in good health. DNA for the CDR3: TGTGCCAGCAGCTTAGGAGGGATTAATGAGGAAAAACTGTTTTTT. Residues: CASSLGGINEEKLFF.